The clone carrying this TCR beta chain has more than one count but fewer than ten. The CDR3 is made up of 16 amino acids. With 3 bases removed from V and 0 bases from J, the gap between germline ends came to 11 bases. Germline values: CDR1 MNHEY, CDR2 SMNVEV (reference sequence). The data originate from a study of T-cell reconstitution after alpha-beta-depleted transplantation in children. The library targeted TCRbeta and was prepared with unique molecular identifiers. TCRdb redid the calling of the PCR reads with MiXCR, one entry per CDR3 protein. The sample includes some 490,000 distinct CDR3 sequences, 9.5% to 15% of them seen just once.

This chain uses TRBV27 with TRBJ2-2, with a possible D match to TRBD2 (6 bases). This TCR came from a human donor who donated a stem cell graft to a child with combined immunodeficiency. The sequences come from PBMCs from the stem cell graft donor, collected from the stem cell graft. CDR3 bases: TGTGCCAGCAGTTTGGGGACTTTCTCGAACACCGGGGAGCTGTTTTTT. It yields the protein CASSLGTFSNTGELFF.